This T cell receptor (beta chain) emerged from a study of read filtering for tumor transcriptome and immune sequencing. About the study: Patients were some 16 male and about 15 female, mean age around 66 years, range about 40 to 85.

This library used roughly 400 ng RNA and molecular barcoded adaptors spanning alpha/delta and beta/gamma chains. TCRdb re-called the reads with MiXCR, one entry per CDR3 protein. In the table there are over 45,000 distinct CDR3 sequences, approximately 12% of which are singletons. Findings and limits, study-wide: Single-read clonotypes: about 81.9% of IR-seq clonotypes (about 3.5% of reads), almost 75% of RNA-seq clonotypes (less than 50% of reads). IR-seq captured clonotypes deeper and more reliably than RNA-seq.

This clonotype showed up just a few times. What it binds is not known. This sequence originates from a donor aged 40 or over with multiple myeloma. The sequencing input was a population of CD138-negative cells sorted from bone marrow.

The CDR3 protein is CSAQQGSSYEQYF. CDR3 nucleotides: TGCAGCGCCCAACAGGGGAGCTCCTACGAGCAGTACTTC. J is TRBJ2-7 and V is TRBV29-1, with 7 bases matching TRBD1. The CDR3 is 13 residues long. The J segment lost 0 bases and the V segment lost 7 bases, leaving 6 bases of the junction unmatched. In germline, CDR1 is SQVTM, CDR2 ANQGSEA.